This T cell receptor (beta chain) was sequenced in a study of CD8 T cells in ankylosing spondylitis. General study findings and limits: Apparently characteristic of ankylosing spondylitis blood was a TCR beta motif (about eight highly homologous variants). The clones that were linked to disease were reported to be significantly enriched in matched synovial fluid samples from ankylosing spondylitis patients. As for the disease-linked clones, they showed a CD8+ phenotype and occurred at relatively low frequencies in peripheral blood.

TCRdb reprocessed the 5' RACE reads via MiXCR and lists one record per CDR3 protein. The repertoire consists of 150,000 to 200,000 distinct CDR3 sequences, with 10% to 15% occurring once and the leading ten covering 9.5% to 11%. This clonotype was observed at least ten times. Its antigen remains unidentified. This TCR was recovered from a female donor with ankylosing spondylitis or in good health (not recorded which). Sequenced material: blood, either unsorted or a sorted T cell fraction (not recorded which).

CDR3 sequence: CASSFGLAGVVETQYF. DNA of the CDR3: TGCGCCAGCAGCTTCGGCCTAGCGGGAGTCGTAGAGACCCAGTACTTC. The V gene is TRBV5-1, the J gene TRBJ2-5; TRBD2 aligns across 10 bases. The J segment lost 4 bases and the V segment lost 2 bases, leaving 8 bases of the junction unmatched. This CDR3 is 16 amino acids long. CDR1 SGHRS and CDR2 YFSETQ come from the germline V gene.